This record concerns one TCR beta chain sequence. Its antigen is unknown. This specimen comes from a study of cytomegalovirus exposure and HLA in healthy donors. Study-level findings and limits: Previous analysis showed most TCR beta V segments were productive about 87% or about 30% of the time. As immune exposure information, only CMV serostatus was available. The Asian-associated ancestry cluster reportedly had fewer N-insertions than the 666-donor mean in a later analysis.

PCR involved 60 Vbeta and 13 Jbeta primers. Measured with immunoSEQ multiplex PCR; TCRdb has only the in-frame clones, and not every one. The repertoire holds about 94,000 clones, less than 80% seen once, with 1.4% in the top ten. CDR1 is MNHNS, CDR2 SASEGT, per germline. Trimming took off 4 bases at V and 4 bases at J, with 22 bases between the two ends. CDR3 length: 17 amino acids. The receptor was isolated from a male donor in good health and CMV-seronegative. The V and J genes are TRBV6-1 and TRBJ1-1; D possibly corresponds to TRBD1 (6 bases). Material: PBMCs. The CDR3 bases are TGTGCCAGCAGTGGGCCTGGCCGGGGGGCGATGGGCACTGAAGCTTTCTTT. It encodes CASSGPGRGAMGTEAFF.